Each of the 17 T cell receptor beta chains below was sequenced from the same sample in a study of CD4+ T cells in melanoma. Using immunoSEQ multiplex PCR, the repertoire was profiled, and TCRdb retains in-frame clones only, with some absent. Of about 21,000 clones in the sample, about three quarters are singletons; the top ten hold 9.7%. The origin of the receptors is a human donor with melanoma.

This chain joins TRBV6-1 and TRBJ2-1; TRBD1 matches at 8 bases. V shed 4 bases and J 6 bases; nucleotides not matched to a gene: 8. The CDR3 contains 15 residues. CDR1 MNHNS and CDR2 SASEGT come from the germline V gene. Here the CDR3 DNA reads TGTGCCAGCAGTGTTGCGAGACAGGGGTCCAATGAGCAGTTCTTC. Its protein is CASSVARQGSNEQFF.

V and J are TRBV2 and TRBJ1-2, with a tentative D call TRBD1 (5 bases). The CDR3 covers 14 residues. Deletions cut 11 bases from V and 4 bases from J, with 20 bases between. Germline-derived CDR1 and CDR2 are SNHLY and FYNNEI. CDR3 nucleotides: TGTGCCGACTCGATCGCAGGGCTATCCTATGGCTACACCTTC. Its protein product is CADSIAGLSYGYTF. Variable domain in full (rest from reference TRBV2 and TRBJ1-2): EPEVTQTPSHQVTQMGQEVILRCVPISNHLYFYWYRQILGQKVEFLVSFYNNEISEKSEIFDDQFSVERPDGSNFTLKIRSTKLEDSAMYFCADSIAGLSYGYTFGSGTRLTVV.

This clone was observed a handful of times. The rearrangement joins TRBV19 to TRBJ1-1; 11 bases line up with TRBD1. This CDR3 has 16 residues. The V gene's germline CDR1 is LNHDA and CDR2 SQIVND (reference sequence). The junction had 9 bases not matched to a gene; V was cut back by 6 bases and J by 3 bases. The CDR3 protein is CASSLRTGGRDTEAFF. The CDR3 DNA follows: TGTGCCAGTAGCCTCAGGACAGGGGGCAGGGACACTGAAGCTTTCTTT.

CDR3 residues: CASSDSRQGRQPQHF. CDR3 nucleotide sequence: TGTGCCAGCAGTGACTCGAGACAGGGGAGACAGCCCCAGCATTTT. This sequence joins TRBV6-4 and TRBJ1-5; 8 nucleotides line up with TRBD1. After removal of 0 bases from V and 7 bases from J, the junction contained 5 bases not matched to a gene. The CDR3 loop spans 15 amino acids. The germline V gene has CDR1 MRHNA and CDR2 SNTAGT.

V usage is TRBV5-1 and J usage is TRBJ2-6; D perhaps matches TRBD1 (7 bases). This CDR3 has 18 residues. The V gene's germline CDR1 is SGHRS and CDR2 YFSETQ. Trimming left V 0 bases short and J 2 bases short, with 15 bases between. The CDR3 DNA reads TGCGCCAGCAGCTTGGGGGGGGACAGACTCCCTGGGGCCAACGTCCTGACTTTC. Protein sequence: CASSLGGDRLPGANVLTF.

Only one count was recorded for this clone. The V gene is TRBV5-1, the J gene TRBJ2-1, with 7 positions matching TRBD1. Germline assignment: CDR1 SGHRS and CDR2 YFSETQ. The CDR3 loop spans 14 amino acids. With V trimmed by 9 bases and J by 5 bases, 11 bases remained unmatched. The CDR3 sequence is CATRQGVGNNEQFF. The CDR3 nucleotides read TGCGCCACCCGACAGGGAGTGGGCAACAATGAGCAGTTCTTC. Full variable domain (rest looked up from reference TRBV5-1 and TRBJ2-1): KAGVTQTPRYLIKTRGQQVTLSCSPISGHRSVSWYQQTPGQGLQFLFEYFSETQRNKGNFPGRFSGRQFSNSRSEMNVSTLELGDSALYLCATRQGVGNNEQFFGPGTRLTVL.

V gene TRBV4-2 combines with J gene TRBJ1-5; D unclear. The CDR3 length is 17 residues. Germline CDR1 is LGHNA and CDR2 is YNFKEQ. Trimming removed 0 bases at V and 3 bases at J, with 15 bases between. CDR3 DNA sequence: TGTGCCAGCAGCCAAGATCTAAGGGCCGACCTCAATCAGCCCCAGCATTTT. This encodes CASSQDLRADLNQPQHF.

CDR3 bases: TGTGCCAGCTCACCACAGGGGGCCAATCAGCCCCAGCATTTT. This sequence encodes CASSPQGANQPQHF. This sequence joins TRBV18 and TRBJ1-5; 7 nucleotides line up with TRBD1. Trimming took 1 base from V and 3 from J; bases not matched to a gene: 0. This CDR3 has 14 amino acids. CDR1 KGHSH and CDR2 LQKENI come from the germline V gene.

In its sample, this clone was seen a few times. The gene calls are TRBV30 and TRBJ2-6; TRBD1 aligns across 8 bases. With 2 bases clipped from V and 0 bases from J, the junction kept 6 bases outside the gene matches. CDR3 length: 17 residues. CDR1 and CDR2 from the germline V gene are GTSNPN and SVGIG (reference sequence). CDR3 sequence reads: CAWSRDRSSSGANVLTF. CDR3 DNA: TGTGCCTGGAGTCGGGACAGGTCATCCTCTGGGGCCAACGTCCTGACTTTC.

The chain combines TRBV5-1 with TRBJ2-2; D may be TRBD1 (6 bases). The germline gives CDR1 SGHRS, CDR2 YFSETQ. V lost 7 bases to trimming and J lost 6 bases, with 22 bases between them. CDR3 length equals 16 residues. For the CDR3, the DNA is TGCGCCAGCGCACCCCAACCCAGCAGGGGACCCGGGGAGCTGTTTTTT. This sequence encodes CASAPQPSRGPGELFF.

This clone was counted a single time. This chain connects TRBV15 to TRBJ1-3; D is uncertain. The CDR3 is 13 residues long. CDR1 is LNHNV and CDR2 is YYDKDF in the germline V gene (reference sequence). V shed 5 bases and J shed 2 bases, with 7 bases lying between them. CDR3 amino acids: CATSPEAGNTIYF. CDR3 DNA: TGTGCCACCAGCCCAGAAGCTGGAAACACCATATATTTT. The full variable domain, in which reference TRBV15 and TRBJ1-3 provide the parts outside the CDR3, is DAMVIQNPRYQVTQFGKPVTLSCSQTLNHNVMYWYQQKSSQAPKLLFHYYDKDFNNEADTPDNFQSRRPNTSFCFLDIRSPGLGDTAMYLCATSPEAGNTIYFGEGSWLTVV.

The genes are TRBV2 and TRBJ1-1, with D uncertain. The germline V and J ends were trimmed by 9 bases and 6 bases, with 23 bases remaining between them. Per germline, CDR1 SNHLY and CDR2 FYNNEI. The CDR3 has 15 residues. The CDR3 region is CASGNGRSSTSEAFF. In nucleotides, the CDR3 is TGTGCCAGTGGGAACGGTAGATCGAGTACATCTGAAGCTTTCTTT.

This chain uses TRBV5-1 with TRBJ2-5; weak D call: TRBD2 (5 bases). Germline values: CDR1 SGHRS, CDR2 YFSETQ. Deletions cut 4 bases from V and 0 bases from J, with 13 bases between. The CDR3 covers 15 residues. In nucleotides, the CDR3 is TGCGCCAGCAGCCCCCACGGACTCGACCAAGAGACCCAGTACTTC. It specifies CASSPHGLDQETQYF. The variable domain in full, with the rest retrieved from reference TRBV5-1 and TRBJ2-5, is KAGVTQTPRYLIKTRGQQVTLSCSPISGHRSVSWYQQTPGQGLQFLFEYFSETQRNKGNFPGRFSGRQFSNSRSEMNVSTLELGDSALYLCASSPHGLDQETQYFGPGTRLLVL.

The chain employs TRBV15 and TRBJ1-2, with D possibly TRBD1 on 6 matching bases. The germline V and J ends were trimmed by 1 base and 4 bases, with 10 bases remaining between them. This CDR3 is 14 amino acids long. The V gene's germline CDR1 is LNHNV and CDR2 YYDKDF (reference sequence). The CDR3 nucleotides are TGTGCCACCAGCAGAGCGGGGGCAGGCTATGGCTACACCTTC. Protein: CATSRAGAGYGYTF.

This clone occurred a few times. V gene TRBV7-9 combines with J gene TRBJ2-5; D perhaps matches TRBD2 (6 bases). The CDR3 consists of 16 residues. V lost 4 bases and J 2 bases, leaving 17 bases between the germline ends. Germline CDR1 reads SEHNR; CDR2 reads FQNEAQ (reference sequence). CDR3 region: CASSSFGGILQETQYF. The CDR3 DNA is TGTGCCAGCAGCTCCTTTGGGGGGATCCTTCAAGAGACCCAGTACTTC.

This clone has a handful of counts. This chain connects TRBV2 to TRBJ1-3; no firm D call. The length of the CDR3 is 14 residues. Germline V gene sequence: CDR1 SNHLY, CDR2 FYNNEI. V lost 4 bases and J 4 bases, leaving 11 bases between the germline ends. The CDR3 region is CASSARRAGNTIYF. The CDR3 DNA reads TGTGCCAGCAGTGCACGGAGGGCGGGAAACACCATATATTTT.

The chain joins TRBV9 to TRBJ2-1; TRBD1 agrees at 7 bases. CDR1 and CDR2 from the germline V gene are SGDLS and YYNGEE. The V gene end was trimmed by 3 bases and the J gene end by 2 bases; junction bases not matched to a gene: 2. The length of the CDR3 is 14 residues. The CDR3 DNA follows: TGTGCCAGCAGCGAAACAGGGGCCTACAATGAGCAGTTCTTC. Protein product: CASSETGAYNEQFF.